The next 18 T cell receptor beta chains were all read from a single sample in a study of T cells in Graves' hyperthyroidism and ophthalmopathy. The TCR beta CDR3 regions underwent amplification using RNA transcripts as the source. The HTBI primer set was used in a first-round RT-PCR of the TCR CDR3. TCRdb analysed the multiplex PCR reads with MiXCR anew, one entry per CDR3 protein. The data contain 550,000 to 850,000 distinct CDR3 sequences, around 19% of them singletons. The material sequenced was blood. All receptors come from a woman between 50 and 59 years old with Graves' hyperthyroidism that later progressed to Graves' ophthalmopathy.

This clonotype has a count of ten or more. The rearrangement links TRBV7-8 to TRBJ2-7, with 8 positions matching TRBD2. With V trimmed by 1 base and J by 2 bases, 7 bases remained unmatched. Germline V gene data show CDR1 as SGHVS and CDR2 as FQNEAQ. The CDR3 loop spans 16 amino acids. CDR3 DNA: TGTGCCAGCAGCTTAGGGGCGGGACTAGACCCCTACGAGCAGTACTTC. Translation gives CASSLGAGLDPYEQYF.

In this sample, this clonotype turned up a few times. Germline is not matched at one junction end, which may reflect a read error. The V and J genes are TRBV7-9 and TRBJ1-2; D perhaps matches TRBD1 (5 bases). Per germline, CDR1 SEHNR and CDR2 FQNEAQ (reference sequence). The CDR3 has 16 amino acids. CDR3 in DNA: TGTGCCAGCAGCCTAGCCGGGACCCAAACTAACTATGGCTACACCTTC. Protein sequence: CASSLAGTQTNYGYTF. The variable domain in full, with the rest retrieved from reference TRBV7-9 and TRBJ1-2, is DTGVSQNPRHKITKRGQNVTFRCDPISEHNRLYWYRQTLGQGPEFLTYFQNEAQLEKSRLLSDRFSAERPKGSFSTLEIQRTEQGDSAMYLCASSLAGTQTNYGYTFGSGTRLTVV.

This clonotype showed up many times. V is TRBV3-1 and J is TRBJ2-7; no firm D call. The CDR3 extends over 15 amino acids. Per germline, CDR1 LGHDT and CDR2 YNNKEL (reference sequence). V was pared by 4 bases and J by 2 bases, with 15 bases between. Here the CDR3 reads CASSPRSRETYEQYF. CDR3 nucleotides: TGTGCCAGCAGCCCCCGAAGCCGCGAGACCTACGAGCAGTACTTC.

This clonotype has ten or more counts. This chain connects TRBV6-1 to TRBJ2-7; 9 bases line up with TRBD1. V was pared by 8 bases and J by 6 bases, with 8 bases of the junction left unmatched. Germline-derived CDR1 and CDR2 are MNHNS and SASEGT. CDR3 size: 13 residues. For the CDR3, the DNA is TGTGCCAGCGGTCGGGACAGGGTGCTCGAGCAGTACTTC. As protein: CASGRDRVLEQYF.

This clonotype was counted at least ten times. V usage is TRBV5-1 and J usage is TRBJ1-1, with TRBD1 matching over 9 bases. This CDR3 is 12 amino acids long. The V gene end was trimmed by 3 bases and the J gene end by 11 bases; junction bases not matched to a gene: 5. The germline gives CDR1 SGHRS, CDR2 YFSETQ. CDR3 sequence: CASSWTGDDAFF. CDR3 in DNA: TGCGCCAGCAGCTGGACAGGGGATGACGCTTTCTTT.

The chain is built from TRBV10-3 and TRBJ2-5; possibly TRBD2 for D (5 bases). The CDR3 loop spans 13 amino acids. Germline V gives CDR1 ENHRY, CDR2 SYGVKD. V gave up 6 bases and J gave up 2 bases, with 10 bases separating them. The DNA of the CDR3 is TGTGCCATCAGGGACGGACTTCAAGAGACCCAGTACTTC. As protein: CAIRDGLQETQYF.

This clonotype was observed a few times. The chain joins TRBV15 to TRBJ2-3, with D possibly being TRBD1 (5 bases). The CDR3 is 15 residues long. Germline V gene sequence: CDR1 LNHNV, CDR2 YYDKDF (reference sequence). Between the trimmed V and J ends, which lost 1 base and 1 base, there was a span of 9 bases. This CDR3 is CATSRGDRGTDTQYF. As DNA, the CDR3 is TGTGCCACCAGCAGAGGTGACAGAGGCACAGATACGCAGTATTTT.

This clonotype has a handful of counts. The CDR3 spells CAWRYSYNSPLHF. The CDR3 DNA reads as TGTGCCTGGAGGTATTCCTATAATTCACCCCTCCACTTT. The V call is TRBV30, the J call TRBJ1-6; D is unresolved. The V end was cut by 3 bases, the J end by 1 base, with 4 bases between. CDR1 and CDR2 from the germline V gene are GTSNPN and SVGIG (reference sequence). The CDR3 loop spans 13 amino acids.

This clonotype has just a few counts. The chain is built from TRBV19 and TRBJ1-1; 7 bases are a match to TRBD1. The CDR3 has 15 residues. V was pared by 6 bases and J by 1 base, with 8 bases of the junction left unmatched. The germline CDR1 and CDR2 sequences are LNHDA and SQIVND (reference sequence). CDR3 nucleotide sequence: TGTGCCAGTAGAAAGATAGGACAGGCGAACACTGAAGCTTTCTTT. Encoded protein: CASRKIGQANTEAFF.

J is TRBJ1-5 and V is TRBV10-3; TRBD1 is a possible D gene (6 bases). Per germline, CDR1 ENHRY and CDR2 SYGVKD. V was trimmed by 3 bases and J by 7 bases, leaving 16 bases between them. CDR3 length: 15 residues. This chain's CDR3 is CAISEGNRVGQPQHF. As DNA, the CDR3 is TGTGCCATCAGTGAAGGGAACAGGGTAGGGCAGCCCCAGCATTTT.

This clonotype has more than one count but fewer than ten. The chain is built from TRBV4-1 and TRBJ2-3, with TRBD2 matching over 7 bases. Germline CDR1 and CDR2: MGHRA and YSYEKL. The CDR3 has 16 residues. Germline trimming cut 5 bases from V and 4 bases from J; bases unmatched to any gene: 12. Written as DNA, the CDR3 is TGCGCCAGCAGCACGTTAGGACTAGATTTCTCAGATACGCAGTATTTT. Translating it yields CASSTLGLDFSDTQYF.

The chain carries TRBV14 and TRBJ2-1; TRBD2 matches 9 bases. V shed 4 bases and J 4 bases; nucleotides not matched to a gene: 11. The CDR3 has 17 residues. Germline CDR1 SGHDN, CDR2 FVKESK. The CDR3: CASSPGTSRPVYNEQFF. The CDR3 region has the DNA TGTGCCAGCAGCCCGGGGACTAGCCGTCCTGTATACAATGAGCAGTTCTTC.

This clonotype showed up many times. The rearrangement joins TRBV5-1 to TRBJ2-1; D may correspond to TRBD1 or TRBD2 (5 bases each). The V end lost 2 bases, the J end lost 10 bases, and 16 bases lay between the germline ends. The germline V gene encodes CDR1 SGHRS and CDR2 YFSETQ. This CDR3 region has 14 residues. The CDR3 DNA reads as TGCGCCAGCAGCTTCTCGGGACGAGAGCGGGAGCAGTTCTTC. Translated, it gives CASSFSGREREQFF.

V and J are TRBV12-3 or TRBV12-4 and TRBJ1-2, with TRBD1 identical over 9 bases. The CDR3 is made up of 14 amino acids. Trimming removed 6 bases from V and 8 bases from J; junction bases left unmatched: 10. In DNA form, the CDR3 reads TGTGCCAGCAGCTGGGGACAGGGAGTTAGCGGCTACACCTTC. Its translation: CASSWGQGVSGYTF.

This chain connects TRBV30 to TRBJ2-1; 11 bases match TRBD2. Germline V CDR1 and CDR2: GTSNPN, SVGIG (reference sequence). J lost 5 bases, V lost 2 bases, and 5 bases had no gene match. This CDR3 has 15 residues. The CDR3 protein is CAWSQASGGHNEQFF. CDR3 bases: TGTGCCTGGAGTCAGGCTAGCGGGGGGCACAATGAGCAGTTCTTC.

Ten or more counts support this clonotype. J is TRBJ2-7 and V is TRBV20-1; the match to TRBD1 covers 8 bases. CDR3 length equals 13 residues. CDR1 is DFQATT and CDR2 is SNEGSKA in the germline V gene (reference sequence). The V and J ends lost 6 bases and 4 bases, in that order; junction bases with no gene match: 8. The CDR3 sequence: CSAGRQGRYEQYF. CDR3 nucleotide sequence: TGCAGTGCCGGTCGACAGGGGCGATACGAGCAGTACTTC.

This sequence joins TRBV20-1 and TRBJ2-1; D may be TRBD1 (6 bases). Germline V gene data show CDR1 as DFQATT and CDR2 as SNEGSKA (reference sequence). Trimming removed 0 bases from V and 11 bases from J, with 8 bases in between. CDR3 length: 11 residues. The CDR3 spells CSARDGQQQFF. DNA for the CDR3: TGCAGTGCTAGAGATGGACAGCAGCAGTTCTTC.

The chain is built from TRBV12-3 or TRBV12-4 and TRBJ2-2; TRBD1 aligns across 7 bases. With 5 bases clipped from V and 3 bases from J, the junction kept 6 bases outside the gene matches. CDR3 length equals 15 residues. Here the CDR3 DNA reads TGTGCCAGCAGTGAACAGGGGATCCACACCGGGGAGCTGTTTTTT. It specifies CASSEQGIHTGELFF.